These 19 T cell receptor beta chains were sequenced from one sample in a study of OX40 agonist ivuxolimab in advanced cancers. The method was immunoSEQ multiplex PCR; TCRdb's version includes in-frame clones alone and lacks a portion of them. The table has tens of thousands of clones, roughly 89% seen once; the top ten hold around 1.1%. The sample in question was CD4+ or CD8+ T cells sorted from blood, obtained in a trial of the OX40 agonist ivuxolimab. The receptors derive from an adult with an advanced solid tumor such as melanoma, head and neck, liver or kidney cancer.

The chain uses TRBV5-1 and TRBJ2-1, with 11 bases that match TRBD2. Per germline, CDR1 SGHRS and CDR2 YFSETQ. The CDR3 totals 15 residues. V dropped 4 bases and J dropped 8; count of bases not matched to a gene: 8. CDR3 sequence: CASSEISGGGDEQFF. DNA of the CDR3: TGCGCCAGCAGCGAAATTAGCGGGGGGGGCGATGAGCAGTTCTTC. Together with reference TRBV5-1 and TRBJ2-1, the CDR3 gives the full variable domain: KAGVTQTPRYLIKTRGQQVTLSCSPISGHRSVSWYQQTPGQGLQFLFEYFSETQRNKGNFPGRFSGRQFSNSRSEMNVSTLELGDSALYLCASSEISGGGDEQFFGPGTRLTVL.

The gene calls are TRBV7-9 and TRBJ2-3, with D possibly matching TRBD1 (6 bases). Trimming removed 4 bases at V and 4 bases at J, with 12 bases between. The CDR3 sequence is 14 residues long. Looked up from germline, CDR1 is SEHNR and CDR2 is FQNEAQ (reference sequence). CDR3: CASSSKQGPDTQYF. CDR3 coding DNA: TGTGCCAGCAGCTCCAAACAGGGCCCAGATACGCAGTATTTT.

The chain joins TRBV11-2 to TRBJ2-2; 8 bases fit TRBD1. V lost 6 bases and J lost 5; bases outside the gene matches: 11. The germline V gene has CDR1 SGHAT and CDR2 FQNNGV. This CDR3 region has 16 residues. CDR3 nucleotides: TGTGCCAGCAGGAAAGGACAGGGATCGCGGACCGGGGAGCTGTTTTTT. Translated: CASRKGQGSRTGELFF.

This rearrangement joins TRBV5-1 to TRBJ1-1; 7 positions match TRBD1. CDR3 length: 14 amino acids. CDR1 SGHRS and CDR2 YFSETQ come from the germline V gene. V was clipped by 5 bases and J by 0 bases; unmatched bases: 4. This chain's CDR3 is CASSEQGMNTEAFF. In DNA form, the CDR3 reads TGCGCCAGCAGTGAACAGGGGATGAACACTGAAGCTTTCTTT.

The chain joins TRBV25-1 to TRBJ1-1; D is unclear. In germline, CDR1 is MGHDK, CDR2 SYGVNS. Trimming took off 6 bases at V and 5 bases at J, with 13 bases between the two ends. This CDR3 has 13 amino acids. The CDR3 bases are TGTGCCAGCAGAGGAGAGGGAGGAACTGAAGCTTTCTTT. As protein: CASRGEGGTEAFF.

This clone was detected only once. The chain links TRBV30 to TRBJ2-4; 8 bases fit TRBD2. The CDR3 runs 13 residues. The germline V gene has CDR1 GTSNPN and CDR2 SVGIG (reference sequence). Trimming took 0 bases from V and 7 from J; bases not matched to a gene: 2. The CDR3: CAWSVRGGNIQYF. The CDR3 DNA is TGTGCCTGGAGTGTCCGCGGGGGGAACATTCAGTACTTC.

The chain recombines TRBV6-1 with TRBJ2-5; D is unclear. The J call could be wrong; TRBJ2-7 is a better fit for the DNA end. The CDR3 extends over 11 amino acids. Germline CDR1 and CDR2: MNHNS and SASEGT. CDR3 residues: CASTNLNEQYF. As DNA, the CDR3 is TGTGCCAGCACTAACTTGAACGAGCAGTACTTC.

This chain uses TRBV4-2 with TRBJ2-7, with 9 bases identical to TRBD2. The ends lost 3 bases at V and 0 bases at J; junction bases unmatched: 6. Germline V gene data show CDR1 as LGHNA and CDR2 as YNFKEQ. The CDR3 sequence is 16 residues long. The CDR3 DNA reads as TGTGCCAGCAGCCACCAACTAGCGGGTAGCTCCTACGAGCAGTACTTC. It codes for CASSHQLAGSSYEQYF.

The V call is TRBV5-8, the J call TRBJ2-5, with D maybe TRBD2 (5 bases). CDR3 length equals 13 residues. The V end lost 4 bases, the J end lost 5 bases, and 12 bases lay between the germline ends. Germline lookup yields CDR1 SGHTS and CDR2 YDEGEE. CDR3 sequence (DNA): TGTGCCAGCAGCCCCTGGACTGGGGAGACCCAGTACTTC. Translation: CASSPWTGETQYF.

The CDR3: CASSLEGNGGYTF. The CDR3 DNA sequence: TGCGCCAGCAGCTTGGAGGGTAACGGCGGCTACACCTTC. The V call is TRBV5-1, the J call TRBJ1-2; D unresolved. The CDR3 sequence is 13 residues long. Between the trimmed V and J ends, which lost 0 bases and 8 bases, there was a span of 11 bases. The germline gives CDR1 SGHRS, CDR2 YFSETQ.

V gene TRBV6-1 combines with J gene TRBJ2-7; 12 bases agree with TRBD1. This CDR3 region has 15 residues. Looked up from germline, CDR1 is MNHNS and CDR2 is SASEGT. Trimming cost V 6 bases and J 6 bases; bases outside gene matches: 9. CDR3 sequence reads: CASRARDRGQVEQYF. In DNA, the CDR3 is TGTGCCAGCAGAGCCCGGGACAGGGGGCAGGTCGAGCAGTACTTC.

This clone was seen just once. The CDR3 DNA reads TGTGCCAGCAGTTTTCCGCGGGGGGGCACTGAAGCTTTCTTT. Its protein is CASSFPRGGTEAFF. The chain combines TRBV27 with TRBJ1-1; D may be TRBD1 (5 bases). With 3 bases removed from V and 4 bases from J, the gap between germline ends came to 12 bases. The germline gives CDR1 MNHEY, CDR2 SMNVEV (reference sequence). The CDR3 runs to 14 residues.

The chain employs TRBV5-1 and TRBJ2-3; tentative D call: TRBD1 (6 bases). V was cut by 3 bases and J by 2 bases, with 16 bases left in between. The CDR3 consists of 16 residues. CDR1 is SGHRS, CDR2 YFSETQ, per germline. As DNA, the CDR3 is TGCGCCAGCAGCTCCACGGACAGAGCTTACACAGATACGCAGTATTTT. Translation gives CASSSTDRAYTDTQYF.

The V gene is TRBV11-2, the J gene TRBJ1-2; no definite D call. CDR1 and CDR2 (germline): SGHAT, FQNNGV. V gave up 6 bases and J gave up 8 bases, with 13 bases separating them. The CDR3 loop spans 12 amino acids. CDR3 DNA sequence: TGTGCCAGCAGTCGGGTTGGTTACGGCTACACCTTC. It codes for CASSRVGYGYTF.

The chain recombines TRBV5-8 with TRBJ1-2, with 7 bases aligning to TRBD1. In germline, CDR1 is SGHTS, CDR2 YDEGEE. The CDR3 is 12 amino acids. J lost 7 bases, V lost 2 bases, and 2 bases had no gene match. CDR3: CASSLTGVGYTF. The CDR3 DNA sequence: TGTGCCAGCAGCTTAACAGGGGTTGGCTACACCTTC.

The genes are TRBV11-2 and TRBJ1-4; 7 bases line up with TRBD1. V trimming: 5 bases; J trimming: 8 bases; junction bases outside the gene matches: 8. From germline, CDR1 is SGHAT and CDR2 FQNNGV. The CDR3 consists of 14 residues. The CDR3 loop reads CASSPGRGDEKLFF. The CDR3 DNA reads TGTGCCAGCAGCCCGGGCAGGGGGGACGAAAAACTGTTTTTT. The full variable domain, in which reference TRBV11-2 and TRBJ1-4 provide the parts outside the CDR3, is EAGVAQSPRYKIIEKRQSVAFWCNPISGHATLYWYQQILGQGPKLLIQFQNNGVVDDSQLPKDRFSAERLKGVDSTLKIQPAKLEDSAVYLCASSPGRGDEKLFFGSGTQLSVL.

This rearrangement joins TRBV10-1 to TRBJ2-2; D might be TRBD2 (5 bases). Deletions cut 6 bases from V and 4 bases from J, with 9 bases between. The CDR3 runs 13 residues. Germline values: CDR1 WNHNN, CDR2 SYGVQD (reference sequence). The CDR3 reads CASSPRGTGELFF. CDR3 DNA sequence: TGCGCCAGCAGCCCCCGGGGCACCGGGGAGCTGTTTTTT.

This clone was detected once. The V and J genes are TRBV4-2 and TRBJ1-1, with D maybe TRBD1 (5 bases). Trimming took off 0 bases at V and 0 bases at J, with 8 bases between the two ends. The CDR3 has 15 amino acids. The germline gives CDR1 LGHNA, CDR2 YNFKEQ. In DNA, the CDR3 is TGTGCCAGCAGCCAAGAGATGACAGTGAACACTGAAGCTTTCTTT. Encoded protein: CASSQEMTVNTEAFF.

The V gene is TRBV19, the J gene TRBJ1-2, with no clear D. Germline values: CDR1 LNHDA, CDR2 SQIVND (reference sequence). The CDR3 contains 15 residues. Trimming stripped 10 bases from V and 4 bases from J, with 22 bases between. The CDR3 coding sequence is TGTGCCACTCGAGAGGGTGGGAGTCCGGGCTATGGCTACACCTTC. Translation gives CATREGGSPGYGYTF.